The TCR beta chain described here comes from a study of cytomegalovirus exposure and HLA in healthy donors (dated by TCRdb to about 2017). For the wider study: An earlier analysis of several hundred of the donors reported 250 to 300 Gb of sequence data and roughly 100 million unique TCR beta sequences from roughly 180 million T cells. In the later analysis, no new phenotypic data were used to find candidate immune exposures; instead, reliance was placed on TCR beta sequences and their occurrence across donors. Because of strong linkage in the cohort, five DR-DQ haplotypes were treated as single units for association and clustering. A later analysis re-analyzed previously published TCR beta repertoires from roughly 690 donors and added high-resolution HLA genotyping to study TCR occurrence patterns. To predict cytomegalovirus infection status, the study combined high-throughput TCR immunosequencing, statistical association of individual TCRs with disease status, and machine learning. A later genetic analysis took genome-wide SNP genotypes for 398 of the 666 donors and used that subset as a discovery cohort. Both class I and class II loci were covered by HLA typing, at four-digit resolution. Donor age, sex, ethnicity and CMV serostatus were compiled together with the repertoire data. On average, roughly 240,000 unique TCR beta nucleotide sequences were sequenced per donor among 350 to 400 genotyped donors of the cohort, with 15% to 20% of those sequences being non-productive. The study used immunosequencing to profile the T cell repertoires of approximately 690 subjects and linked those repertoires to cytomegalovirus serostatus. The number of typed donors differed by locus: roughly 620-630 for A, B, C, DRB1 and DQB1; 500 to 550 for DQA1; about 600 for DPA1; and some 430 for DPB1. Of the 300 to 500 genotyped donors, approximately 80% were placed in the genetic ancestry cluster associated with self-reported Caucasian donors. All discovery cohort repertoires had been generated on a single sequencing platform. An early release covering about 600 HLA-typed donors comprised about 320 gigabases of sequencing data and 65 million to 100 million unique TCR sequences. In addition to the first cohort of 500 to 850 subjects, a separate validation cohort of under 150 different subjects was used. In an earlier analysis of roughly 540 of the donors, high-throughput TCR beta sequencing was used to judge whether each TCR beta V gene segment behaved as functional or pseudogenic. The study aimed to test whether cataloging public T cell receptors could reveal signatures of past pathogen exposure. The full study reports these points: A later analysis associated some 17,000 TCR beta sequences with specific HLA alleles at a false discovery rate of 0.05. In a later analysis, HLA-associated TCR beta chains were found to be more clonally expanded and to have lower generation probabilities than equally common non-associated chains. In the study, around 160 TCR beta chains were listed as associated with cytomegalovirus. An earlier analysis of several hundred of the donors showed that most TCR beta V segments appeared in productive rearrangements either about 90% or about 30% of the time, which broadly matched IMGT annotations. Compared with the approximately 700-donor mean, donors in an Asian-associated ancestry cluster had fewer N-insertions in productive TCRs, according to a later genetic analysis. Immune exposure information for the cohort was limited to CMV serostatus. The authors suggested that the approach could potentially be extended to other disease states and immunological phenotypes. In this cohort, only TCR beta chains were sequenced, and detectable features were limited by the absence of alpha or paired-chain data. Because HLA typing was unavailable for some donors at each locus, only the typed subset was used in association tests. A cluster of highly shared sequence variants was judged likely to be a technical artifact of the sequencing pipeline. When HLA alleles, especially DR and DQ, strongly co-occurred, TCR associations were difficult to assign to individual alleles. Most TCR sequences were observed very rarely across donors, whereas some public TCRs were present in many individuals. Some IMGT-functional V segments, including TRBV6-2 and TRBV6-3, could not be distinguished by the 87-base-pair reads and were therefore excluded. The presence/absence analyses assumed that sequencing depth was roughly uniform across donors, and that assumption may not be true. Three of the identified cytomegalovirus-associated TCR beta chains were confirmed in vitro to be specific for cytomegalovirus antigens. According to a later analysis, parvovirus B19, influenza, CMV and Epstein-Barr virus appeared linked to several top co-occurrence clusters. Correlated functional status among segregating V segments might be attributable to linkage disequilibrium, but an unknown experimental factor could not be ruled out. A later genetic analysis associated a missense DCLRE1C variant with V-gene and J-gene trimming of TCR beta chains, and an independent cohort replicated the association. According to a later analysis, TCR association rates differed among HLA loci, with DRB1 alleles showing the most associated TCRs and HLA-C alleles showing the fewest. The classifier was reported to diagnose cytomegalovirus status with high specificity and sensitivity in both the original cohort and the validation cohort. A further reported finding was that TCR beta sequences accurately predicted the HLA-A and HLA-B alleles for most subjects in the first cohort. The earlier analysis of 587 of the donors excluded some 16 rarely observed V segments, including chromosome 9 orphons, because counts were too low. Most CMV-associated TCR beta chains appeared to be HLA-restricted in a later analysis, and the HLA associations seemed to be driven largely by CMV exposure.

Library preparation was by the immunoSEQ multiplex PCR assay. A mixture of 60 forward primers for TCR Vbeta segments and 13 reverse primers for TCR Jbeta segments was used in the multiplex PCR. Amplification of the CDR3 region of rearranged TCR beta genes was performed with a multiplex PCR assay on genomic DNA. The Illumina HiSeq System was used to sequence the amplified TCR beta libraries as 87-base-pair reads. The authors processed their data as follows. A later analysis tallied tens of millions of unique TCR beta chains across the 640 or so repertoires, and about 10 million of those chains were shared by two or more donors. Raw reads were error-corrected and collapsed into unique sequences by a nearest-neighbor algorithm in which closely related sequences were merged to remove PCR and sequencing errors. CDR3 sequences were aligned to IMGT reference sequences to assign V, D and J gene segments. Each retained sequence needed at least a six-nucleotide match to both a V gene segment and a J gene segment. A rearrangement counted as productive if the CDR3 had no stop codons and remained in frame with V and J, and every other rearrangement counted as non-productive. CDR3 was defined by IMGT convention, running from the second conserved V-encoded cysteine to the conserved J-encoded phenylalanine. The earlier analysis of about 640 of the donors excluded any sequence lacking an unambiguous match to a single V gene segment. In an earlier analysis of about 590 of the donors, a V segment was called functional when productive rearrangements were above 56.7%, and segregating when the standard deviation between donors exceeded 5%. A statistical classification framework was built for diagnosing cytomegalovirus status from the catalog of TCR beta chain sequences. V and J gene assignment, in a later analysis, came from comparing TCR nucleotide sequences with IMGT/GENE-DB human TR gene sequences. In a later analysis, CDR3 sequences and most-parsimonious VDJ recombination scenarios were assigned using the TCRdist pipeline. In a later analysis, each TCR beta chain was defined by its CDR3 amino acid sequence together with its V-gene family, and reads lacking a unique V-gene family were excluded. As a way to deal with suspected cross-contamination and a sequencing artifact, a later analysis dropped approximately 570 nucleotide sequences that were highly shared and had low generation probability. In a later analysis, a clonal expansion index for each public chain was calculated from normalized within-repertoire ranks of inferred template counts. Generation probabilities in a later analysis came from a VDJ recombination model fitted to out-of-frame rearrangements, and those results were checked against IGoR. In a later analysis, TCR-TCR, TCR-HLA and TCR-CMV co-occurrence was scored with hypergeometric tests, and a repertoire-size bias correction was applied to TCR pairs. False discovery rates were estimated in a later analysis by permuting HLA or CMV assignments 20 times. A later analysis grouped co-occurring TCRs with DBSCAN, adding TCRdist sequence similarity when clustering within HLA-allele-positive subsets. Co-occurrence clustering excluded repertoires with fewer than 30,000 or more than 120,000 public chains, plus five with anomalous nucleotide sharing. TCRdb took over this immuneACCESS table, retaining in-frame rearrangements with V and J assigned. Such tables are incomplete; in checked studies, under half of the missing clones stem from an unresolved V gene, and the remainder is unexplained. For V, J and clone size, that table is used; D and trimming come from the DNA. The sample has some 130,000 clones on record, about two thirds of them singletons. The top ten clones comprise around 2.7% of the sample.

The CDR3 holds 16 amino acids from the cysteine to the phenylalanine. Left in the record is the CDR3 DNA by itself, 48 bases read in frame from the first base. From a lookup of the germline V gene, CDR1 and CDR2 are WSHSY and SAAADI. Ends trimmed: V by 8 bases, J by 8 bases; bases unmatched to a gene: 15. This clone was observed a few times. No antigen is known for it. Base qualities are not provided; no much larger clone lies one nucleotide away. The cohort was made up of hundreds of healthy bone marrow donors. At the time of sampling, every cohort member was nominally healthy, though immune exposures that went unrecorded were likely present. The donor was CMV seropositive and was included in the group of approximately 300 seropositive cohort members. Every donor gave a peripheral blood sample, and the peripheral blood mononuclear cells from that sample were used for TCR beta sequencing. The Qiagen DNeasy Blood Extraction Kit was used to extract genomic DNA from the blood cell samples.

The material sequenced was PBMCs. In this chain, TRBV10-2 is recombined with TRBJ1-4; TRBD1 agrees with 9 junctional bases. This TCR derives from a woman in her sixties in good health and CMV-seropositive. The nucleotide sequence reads TGCGCCAGCGCCCCGGGACAGGGTAATGAAATCGAAAAACTGTTTTTT. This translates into CASAPGQGNEIEKLFF.